Presented here are 32 T cell receptor beta chains from one specimen sequenced in a study of T cell clonality in common variable immunodeficiency. TCRdb's copy holds only in-frame clones and misses some; the assay was immunoSEQ multiplex PCR. Found here are some 30,000 clones, no singletons; the ten largest cover approximately 4%. Sequences were obtained from peripheral blood mononuclear cells. These receptors all stem from a person between 18 and 75 years old in good health.

Many counts were recorded for this clone. With the read ending 3 residues before the CDR3 end, the germline J gene is used to fill in that end. The chain couples TRBV7-9 to TRBJ2-3, with 8 nucleotides matching TRBD1. The CDR3 is made up of 15 amino acids. Germline lookup yields CDR1 SEHNR and CDR2 FQNEAQ (reference sequence). With V trimmed by 3 bases and J by 2 bases, 4 bases remained unmatched. Incomplete CDR3 DNA: TGTGCCAGCAGCTTGACAGGGGCGCCCACAGATACG. This translates into CASSLTGAPTDT. In full, the CDR3 reads CASSLTGAPTDTQYF. Drawing the rest from reference TRBV7-9 and TRBJ2-3, the complete variable domain is DTGVSQNPRHKITKRGQNVTFRCDPISEHNRLYWYRQTLGQGPEFLTYFQNEAQLEKSRLLSDRFSAERPKGSFSTLEIQRTEQGDSAMYLCASSLTGAPTDTQYFGPGTRLTVL.

There are a few counts of this clone. The CDR3 loop reads CASSLAGTTEQETYTF. The CDR3 bases that were read are TGCGCCAGCAGCTTGGCCGGGACTACCGAACAAGAGACC. The gene calls are TRBV5-1 and TRBJ1-2, with D possibly TRBD1 on 5 matching bases. The read ends 3 residues early relative to the CDR3; the germline J gene fills the gap. Germline V gene data show CDR1 as SGHRS and CDR2 as YFSETQ. The CDR3 sequence is 16 residues long.

This clone was counted many times. The sequenced fragment ends 3 residues before the CDR3 boundary, so the rest is inferred from the germline J gene. The rearrangement joins TRBV10-1 to TRBJ2-3; the match to TRBD2 covers 10 bases. The CDR3 has 16 amino acids. CDR1 and CDR2 (germline): WNHNN, SYGVQD (reference sequence). V gave up 6 bases and J gave up 1 base; unmatched junction bases: 7. CDR3 protein: CASSLSGRARTDTQYF. Incomplete CDR3 DNA: TGCGCCAGCAGCTTGAGCGGGAGGGCCCGCACAGATACG.

By its share, this clone is medium-sized (0.01 to 0.1%). The read stops 3 residues short of the end of the CDR3; the missing end is completed from the germline J gene. V and J are TRBV28 and TRBJ2-4, with TRBD1 as a possible D gene (5 bases). Trimming removed 2 bases at V and 7 bases at J, with 9 bases between. This CDR3 spans 13 amino acids. Germline V gives CDR1 MDHEN, CDR2 SYDVKM. The CDR3 bases that were read are TGTGCCAGCAGTTTAATTCAGGGTAACATT. Translated: CASSLIQGNI. Given in full, the CDR3 is CASSLIQGNIQYF.

This clone was observed at least ten times. The read terminates 3 residues ahead of where the CDR3 ends, so the germline J gene completes it. The genes are TRBV29-1 and TRBJ2-7; a possible D gene is TRBD1 (6 bases). CDR1 is SQVTM and CDR2 is ANQGSEA in the germline V gene. V was pared by 1 base and J by 5 bases, with 12 bases between. This CDR3 comprises 13 residues. The covered CDR3 bases are TGCAGCGTTGAAGGCTCAGGGGCCCACGAG. It is translated as CSVEGSGAHE. The CDR3 in its entirety is CSVEGSGAHEQYF.

The table lists this clone with many counts. The read gets to within 3 residues of the CDR3 end, and the germline J gene fills in the rest. This chain links TRBV6-1 with TRBJ1-2; D is unclear. The CDR3 extends over 14 amino acids. The germline V gene has CDR1 MNHNS and CDR2 SASEGT. V lost 1 base, J lost 4 bases, and 10 bases lay in between. The part of the CDR3 DNA that was read is TGTGCCAGCAGTGAAGACCAGTCTTCCTATGGC. Protein product: CASSEDQSSYG. The complete CDR3 sequence is CASSEDQSSYGYTF.

This clone came up many times. Its ends do not fully match the called genes, so a read error is possible. Read data end 3 residues before the CDR3 end; the end is taken from the germline J gene. V usage is TRBV7-3 and J usage is TRBJ2-1; D is ambiguous. The CDR3 is 14 residues long. Germline V gene lookup returns CDR1 SGHTA and CDR2 FQGTGA. The DNA read from the CDR3 is TGTGCCAGCAGCTTATCCCCCTCGTACACTGAG. Amino acids: CASSLSPSYTE. The full CDR3 is CASSLSPSYTEQFF.

This clone was observed at least ten times. The read stops 3 residues short of the end of the CDR3; the missing end is completed from the germline J gene. The chain couples TRBV5-6 to TRBJ1-1; TRBD1 is a possible D gene (5 bases). Germline V gene data show CDR1 as SGHDT and CDR2 as YYEEEE. The CDR3 is 15 residues long. V dropped 4 bases and J dropped 0 bases, with 13 bases sitting between them. CDR3 residues: CASSGAQGMNTEAFF. The DNA read from the CDR3 is TGTGCCAGCAGCGGGGCCCAGGGTATGAACACTGAA. The full variable domain, completed using reference TRBV5-6 and TRBJ1-1, is DAGVTQSPTHLIKTRGQQVTLRCSPKSGHDTVSWYQQALGQGPQFIFQYYEEEERQRGNFPDRFSGHQFPNYSSELNVNALLLGDSALYLCASSGAQGMNTEAFFGQGTRLTVV.

Ten or more counts support this clone. The CDR3 is cut off 3 residues early in the read; its end comes from the germline J gene. The chain links TRBV20-1 to TRBJ2-2; tentative D call: TRBD1 (5 bases). CDR1 DFQATT and CDR2 SNEGSKA come from the germline V gene (reference sequence). The CDR3 has 16 amino acids. The part of the CDR3 DNA that was read is TGCAGTGCTAGAGATCAGGGTGTCGCTGGGGCCAACGTG. Its translation: CSARDQGVAGANV. In full, the CDR3 reads CSARDQGVAGANVLFF.

This clone was counted only a few times. The read terminates 3 residues before the CDR3 end, so the remaining end is supplied by the germline J gene. The chain uses TRBV11-3 and TRBJ2-1; 9 nucleotides align to TRBD2. The ends lost 7 bases at V and 7 bases at J; junction bases unmatched: 11. Germline V lookup: CDR1 SGHNT, CDR2 YENEEA. This CDR3 region has 15 residues. CDR3 sequence reads: CASNPSGNPLNEQFF. The part of the CDR3 DNA that was read is TGTGCCAGCAACCCTAGCGGGAACCCCCTTAATGAG.

This clone appeared many times. The CDR3 extends 3 residues past the end of the read, so its final part is completed from the germline J gene. The chain links TRBV7-9 to TRBJ1-4; TRBD1 might be the D (6 bases). The CDR3 has 14 residues. Deletions cut 8 bases from V and 5 bases from J, with 15 bases between. Per the germline V gene, CDR1 is SEHNR and CDR2 is FQNEAQ (reference sequence). CDR3 DNA, as far as it was read: TGTGCCAGCTTAGGAGGGGGATTAAATGAAAAA. Amino acid sequence: CASLGGGLNEK. The full CDR3 reads CASLGGGLNEKLFF.

The table lists this clone with many counts. Sequencing ends 3 residues short of the CDR3 end; the germline J gene provides the rest. This sequence joins TRBV18 and TRBJ2-1; a possible D gene is TRBD2 (5 bases). CDR1 is KGHSH, CDR2 LQKENI, per germline. V was pared by 4 bases and J by 5 bases, with 6 bases between. This CDR3 spans 12 amino acids. The covered CDR3 bases are TGTGCCAGCTCACGGACTGACAATGAG. Translating it yields CASSRTDNE. In full, the CDR3 reads CASSRTDNEQFF.

This clone was seen repeatedly, ten times or more. The DNA ends 3 residues before the CDR3 does, and the rest of the CDR3 is filled in from the germline J gene. V usage is TRBV2 and J usage is TRBJ2-3, with TRBD2 identical over 9 bases. Germline assignment: CDR1 SNHLY and CDR2 FYNNEI. The trim removed 6 bases at V and 4 bases at J, leaving 14 bases unmatched. The length of the CDR3 is 17 residues. Here the CDR3 reads CASRPEASGKRSDTQYF. The sequenced CDR3 bases are TGTGCCAGCAGACCTGAGGCTAGCGGGAAACGGTCAGATACG.

About this clone: The read terminates 3 residues ahead of where the CDR3 ends, so the germline J gene completes it. This chain links TRBV19 with TRBJ2-1; maybe TRBD2 (6 bases). The CDR3 is 14 residues long. V lost 6 bases and J lost 3, with 12 bases in between. CDR1 LNHDA and CDR2 SQIVND come from the germline V gene (reference sequence). The CDR3 protein is CASSPRLGYNEQFF. Partial CDR3 DNA: TGTGCCAGTAGCCCCCGACTAGGCTACAATGAG.

This clone was seen many times. The read ends 3 residues early relative to the CDR3; the germline J gene fills the gap. V gene TRBV19 combines with J gene TRBJ1-5, with TRBD1 identical over 8 bases. The germline CDR1 and CDR2 sequences are LNHDA and SQIVND (reference sequence). V lost 1 base to trimming and J lost 7 bases; unmatched junction nucleotides: 12. CDR3 size: 17 residues. CDR3 DNA, as far as it was read: TGTGCCAGTAGTATAGGTACGAGACAGGGGTTCGGACAGCCC. This gives the protein CASSIGTRQGFGQP. The whole CDR3 region reads CASSIGTRQGFGQPQHF.

The sample holds many counts of this clone. The read ends 3 residues early relative to the CDR3; the germline J gene fills the gap. The chain is built from TRBV19 and TRBJ2-7; 8 nucleotides agree with TRBD2. The junction had 11 bases not matched to a gene; V was cut back by 8 bases and J by 5 bases. CDR1 and CDR2 from the germline V gene are LNHDA and SQIVND (reference sequence). This CDR3 is 14 amino acids long. CDR3 residues: CASDDPAGGHEQYF. CDR3 DNA, as far as it was read: TGTGCCAGTGATGATCCGGCGGGAGGACACGAG.

The table lists this clone with many counts. Sequencing ends 3 residues short of the CDR3 end; the germline J gene provides the rest. The genes are TRBV18 and TRBJ2-3; 13 bases align to TRBD2. Germline CDR1 is KGHSH and CDR2 is LQKENI. This CDR3 comprises 16 residues. The junction had 7 bases not matched to a gene; V was cut back by 4 bases and J by 6 bases. CDR3 sequence: CASSLAGTSGTDTQYF. CDR3 DNA, as far as it was read: TGTGCCAGCTCACTTGCCGGGACTAGCGGGACGGATACG.

This clone occurred many times. The observed sequence ends 3 residues before the CDR3 terminus, with the missing tail filled in from the germline J gene. The rearrangement links TRBV23-1 to TRBJ2-2, with D perhaps matching TRBD2 (6 bases). TRBV23-1 is reported as an ORF; its role is uncertain. With 6 bases removed from V and 8 bases from J, the gap between germline ends came to 16 bases. The CDR3 extends over 14 amino acids. CDR3 DNA (partial): TGCGCCAGCAGCCTGACTCGGGGGAGAGGGGAG. Translation: CASSLTRGRGE. The whole CDR3 sequence reads CASSLTRGRGELFF.

This clone was seen many times. CDR3 DNA, as far as it was read: TGTGCCAGCAGCTTTGCGGGGGCTGAGACC. Residues: CASSFAGAET. The whole CDR3 sequence reads CASSFAGAETQYF. The chain couples TRBV7-3 to TRBJ2-5, with a possible D match to TRBD2 (7 bases). The CDR3 end is not reached by the read, which stops 3 residues before it; the germline J gene fills it in. Trimming pared 3 bases from V and 5 bases from J, leaving 10 bases between. The CDR3 consists of 13 residues. CDR1 is SGHTA, CDR2 FQGTGA, per germline.

This clone has at least ten counts. The read comes to an end 3 residues before the CDR3 does, leaving the germline J gene to fill in the end. V and J are TRBV14 and TRBJ2-3, with unresolved D. Trimming took 4 bases from V and 5 from J, leaving 10 bases between them. The CDR3 runs 13 residues. From germline, CDR1 is SGHDN and CDR2 FVKESK. The CDR3 loop reads CASSPPVIDTQYF. The CDR3 bases that were read are TGTGCCAGCAGCCCCCCCGTTATAGATACG.

Worth noting for this clone: The read stops 3 residues short of the end of the CDR3; the missing end is completed from the germline J gene. V and J are TRBV2 and TRBJ1-1, with a possible D match to TRBD1 (5 bases). V was pared by 3 bases and J by 4 bases, with 12 bases between. Germline CDR1 SNHLY, CDR2 FYNNEI. This CDR3 region has 14 residues. CDR3 loop: CASSDGREGTEAFF. Partial CDR3 DNA: TGTGCCAGCAGTGATGGCAGGGAAGGCACTGAA. Variable domain in full (rest from reference TRBV2 and TRBJ1-1): EPEVTQTPSHQVTQMGQEVILRCVPISNHLYFYWYRQILGQKVEFLVSFYNNEISEKSEIFDDQFSVERPDGSNFTLKIRSTKLEDSAMYFCASSDGREGTEAFFGQGTRLTVV.

This clone has a count of ten or more. The observed sequence ends 3 residues before the CDR3 terminus, with the missing tail filled in from the germline J gene. The chain combines TRBV9 with TRBJ2-3, with D unclear. Between the trimmed V and J ends, which lost 4 bases and 2 bases, there was a span of 8 bases. This CDR3 region has 13 residues. CDR1 SGDLS and CDR2 YYNGEE come from the germline V gene. The covered CDR3 bases are TGTGCCAGCAGCACTTATACCACAGATACG. Amino acid sequence: CASSTYTTDT. The full CDR3 sequence reads CASSTYTTDTQYF.

This clone was recorded many times. The CDR3 end is not reached by the read, which stops 3 residues before it; the germline J gene fills it in. The gene calls are TRBV20-1 and TRBJ1-1, with D perhaps TRBD1 (5 bases). The length of the CDR3 is 15 residues. Germline V lookup: CDR1 DFQATT, CDR2 SNEGSKA (reference sequence). The V end was cut by 0 bases, the J end by 6 bases, with 17 bases between. Incomplete CDR3 DNA: TGCAGTGCTAGAGATCGTCGGCAGGGAGGGTCTGAA. Residues: CSARDRRQGGSE. The whole CDR3 reads CSARDRRQGGSEAFF.

This clone has at least ten counts. The CDR3 goes on 3 residues after the read ends, and that part is filled in from the germline J gene. V and J are TRBV20-1 and TRBJ2-3, with TRBD2 matching over 10 bases. The CDR3 runs to 13 residues. Germline V gene sequence: CDR1 DFQATT, CDR2 SNEGSKA (reference sequence). The V and J ends lost 7 bases and 4 bases, in that order; junction bases with no gene match: 5. The CDR3 loop reads CSVLAGRADTQYF. Partial CDR3 DNA: TGCAGTGTACTAGCGGGACGGGCAGATACG.

This clone was seen repeatedly, ten times or more. The CDR3 end is not reached by the read, which stops 3 residues before it; the germline J gene fills it in. V is TRBV7-3 and J is TRBJ1-6; 8 nucleotides agree with TRBD1. The germline CDR1 and CDR2 sequences are SGHTA and FQGTGA. This CDR3 spans 16 amino acids. After removal of 6 bases from V and 8 bases from J, the junction contained 12 bases not matched to a gene. Partial CDR3 DNA: TGTGCCAGCAGGGACCCTCGGACAGGGATGGATTCACCC. It codes for CASRDPRTGMDSP. The whole CDR3 is CASRDPRTGMDSPLHF.

This clone was detected ten times or more. The read terminates 3 residues before the CDR3 end, so the remaining end is supplied by the germline J gene. This sequence joins TRBV20-1 and TRBJ2-3; D is unresolved. Germline CDR1 and CDR2: DFQATT and SNEGSKA (reference sequence). Trimming removed 2 bases at V and 0 bases at J, with 9 bases between. The CDR3 length is 14 residues. The CDR3 sequence is CSARIAASTDTQYF. The sequenced CDR3 bases are TGCAGTGCTAGAATAGCTGCTAGCACAGATACG.

This clone has just a few counts. Read coverage stops 3 residues before the CDR3 terminus; the germline J gene supplies the remainder. The J gene is TRBJ2-1, the V gene TRBV11-1, with D possibly TRBD2 on 5 matching bases. The CDR3 has 13 amino acids. Trimming shortened V by 1 base and J by 4 bases, and 5 bases separated the two germline ends. The germline V gene encodes CDR1 SGHAT and CDR2 FQDESV (reference sequence). The CDR3 sequence: CASSLERYNEQFF. The sequenced part of the CDR3 DNA is TGTGCCAGCAGCTTAGAGCGGTACAATGAG.

Many counts were recorded for this clone. Sequencing ends 3 residues short of the CDR3 end; the germline J gene provides the rest. The gene calls are TRBV7-9 and TRBJ1-2; 7 positions agree with TRBD1. Trimming removed 5 bases from V and 6 bases from J; junction bases left unmatched: 6. Germline lookup yields CDR1 SEHNR and CDR2 FQNEAQ (reference sequence). This CDR3 comprises 13 residues. The CDR3 bases that were read are TGTGCCAGCAGCCGGGACAGTTCGAATGGC. The encoded protein is CASSRDSSNG. The full CDR3 sequence reads CASSRDSSNGYTF.

This clone was observed many times. The CDR3 end is not reached by the read, which stops 3 residues before it; the germline J gene fills it in. V usage is TRBV7-9 and J usage is TRBJ1-5; 9 bases are a match to TRBD1. V lost 5 bases to trimming and J lost 7 bases; unmatched junction nucleotides: 6. CDR3 length: 14 residues. The germline gives CDR1 SEHNR, CDR2 FQNEAQ (reference sequence). The CDR3: CASSPGTGFQPQHF. The CDR3 DNA, read in part, is TGTGCCAGCAGCCCCGGGACAGGGTTCCAGCCC. Supplemented by reference TRBV7-9 and TRBJ1-5, the full variable domain reads DTGVSQNPRHKITKRGQNVTFRCDPISEHNRLYWYRQTLGQGPEFLTYFQNEAQLEKSRLLSDRFSAERPKGSFSTLEIQRTEQGDSAMYLCASSPGTGFQPQHFGDGTRLSIL.

This clone has more than one count but fewer than ten. The DNA ends 3 residues before the CDR3 does, and the rest of the CDR3 is filled in from the germline J gene. The V gene is TRBV5-1, the J gene TRBJ1-4; 8 bases line up with TRBD1. Germline assignment: CDR1 SGHRS and CDR2 YFSETQ. This CDR3 comprises 16 residues. This CDR3 is CASAGGRTGSGSPLFF. The CDR3 bases that were read are TGCGCCAGCGCCGGGGGAAGGACAGGGTCTGGTTCACCA.

This clone has ten or more counts. From the germline J gene comes the end of the CDR3, since the read stops 3 residues before it. The chain combines TRBV5-1 with TRBJ2-3; 8 bases agree with TRBD2. This CDR3 has 16 amino acids. CDR1 is SGHRS, CDR2 YFSETQ, per germline. V was clipped by 0 bases and J by 2 bases; unmatched bases: 5. The sequenced part of the CDR3 DNA is TGCGCCAGCAGCTTGGGGAGCGGGAGTACCACAGATACG. Its protein product is CASSLGSGSTTDT. The whole CDR3 reads CASSLGSGSTTDTQYF.

This clone was seen at least ten times. Read data end 3 residues before the CDR3 end; the end is taken from the germline J gene. V is TRBV16 and J is TRBJ1-4; weak D call: TRBD1 (6 bases). This CDR3 has 19 amino acids. CDR1 and CDR2 from the germline V gene are KGHSY and FQNENV. V was shortened by 3 bases and J by 5 bases, with 25 bases between the two germline ends. The CDR3 DNA, read in part, is TGTGCCAGCAGCCACCCTGACGCAGGGGTGAAGGGTTCGAATGAAAAA. Translated: CASSHPDAGVKGSNEK. The entire CDR3 reads CASSHPDAGVKGSNEKLFF.